This T cell receptor beta chain appears in the sequencing data of a study of technical replicates of blood from a few donors. For this clone: One end of the junction fails to match germline, which may point to a read error.

Germline lookup yields CDR1 MNHEY and CDR2 SVGAGI. This CDR3 contains 16 residues. The protocol was immunoSEQ multiplex PCR, while the TCRdb copy is restricted to in-frame clones and leaves out a portion. Of fewer than 85,000 clones listed, 96% are singletons. The chain couples TRBV6-5 to TRBJ2-3, with 8 bases matching TRBD1. The clonotype was recovered from a human donor in good health. Sequencing was carried out using T cells isolated from PBMCs. Here the CDR3 reads CASSSLGAGGTDTQYF. DNA for the CDR3: TGTGCCAGCAGTTCCTTAGGGGCAGGGGGCACGGATACGCAGTATTTT.